This record covers a single T cell receptor beta chain. Trimming took 2 bases from V and 3 from J; bases not matched to a gene: 4. Germline V lookup: CDR1 MNHNS, CDR2 SASEGT. The CDR3 is made up of 14 amino acids. Only in-frame clones appear in the TCRdb table, and some are missing; sequencing was by immunoSEQ multiplex PCR. Found here are about 130,000 clones, 85% to 95% of them singletons; the top ten hold over 12%. This sample was included in a study of control samples from healthy donors and cancer patients. V gene TRBV6-1 combines with J gene TRBJ2-7, with 7 bases aligning to TRBD1. The clonotype was recovered from a man aged 55 to 70 with colorectal cancer. Specimen: PBMCs. CDR3 DNA: TGTGCCAGCAGTGAATGGGCAGGGGGCTACGAGCAGTACTTC. This codes for CASSEWAGGYEQYF.